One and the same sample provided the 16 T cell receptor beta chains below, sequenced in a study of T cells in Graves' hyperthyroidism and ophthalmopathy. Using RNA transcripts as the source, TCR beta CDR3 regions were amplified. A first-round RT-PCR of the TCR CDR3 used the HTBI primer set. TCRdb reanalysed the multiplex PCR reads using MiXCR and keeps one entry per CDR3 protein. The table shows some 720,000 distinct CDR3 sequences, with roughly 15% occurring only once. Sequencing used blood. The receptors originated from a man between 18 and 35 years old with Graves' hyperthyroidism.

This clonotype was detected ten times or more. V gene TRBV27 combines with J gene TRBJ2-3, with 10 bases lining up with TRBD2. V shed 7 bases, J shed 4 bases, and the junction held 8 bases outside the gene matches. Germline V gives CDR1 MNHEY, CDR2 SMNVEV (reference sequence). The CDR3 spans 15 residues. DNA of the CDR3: TGTGCCAGCAAGGGGGCTAGCGGGAGTTCAGATACGCAGTATTTT. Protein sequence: CASKGASGSSDTQYF.

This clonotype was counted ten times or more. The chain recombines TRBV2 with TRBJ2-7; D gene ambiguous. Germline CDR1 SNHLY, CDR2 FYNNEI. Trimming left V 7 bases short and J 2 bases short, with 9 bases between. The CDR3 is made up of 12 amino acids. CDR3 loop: CASTPGAYEQYF. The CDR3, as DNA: TGTGCCAGCACCCCAGGAGCCTACGAGCAGTACTTC.

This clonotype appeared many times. CDR3: CSARESKNTEAFF. The CDR3 nucleotides read TGCAGTGCTAGAGAGTCAAAGAACACTGAAGCTTTCTTT. J is TRBJ1-1 and V is TRBV20-1; no definite D call. Germline assignment: CDR1 DFQATT and CDR2 SNEGSKA (reference sequence). The CDR3 runs to 13 residues. Trimming shortened V by 0 bases and J by 1 base, and 6 bases separated the two germline ends.

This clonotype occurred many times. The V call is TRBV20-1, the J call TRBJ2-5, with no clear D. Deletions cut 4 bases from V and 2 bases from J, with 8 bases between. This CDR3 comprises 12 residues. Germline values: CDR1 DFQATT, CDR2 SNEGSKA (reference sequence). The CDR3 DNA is TGCAGTGCTACCGGATCTCAAGAGACCCAGTACTTC. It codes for CSATGSQETQYF.

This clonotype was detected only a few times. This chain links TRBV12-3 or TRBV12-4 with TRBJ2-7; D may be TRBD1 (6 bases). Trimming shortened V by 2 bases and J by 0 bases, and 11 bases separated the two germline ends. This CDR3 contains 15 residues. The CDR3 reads CASSLRGSYSYEQYF. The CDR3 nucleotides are TGTGCCAGCAGTTTAAGGGGGAGTTACTCCTACGAGCAGTACTTC.

The CDR3 loop reads CSVGMQPGQPQHF. The CDR3 DNA reads as TGCAGCGTTGGGATGCAACCGGGACAGCCCCAGCATTTT. V gene TRBV29-1 combines with J gene TRBJ1-5; no definite D call. The CDR3 contains 13 residues. Germline-derived CDR1 and CDR2 are SQVTM and ANQGSEA. V was clipped by 4 bases and J by 7 bases, with 14 bases between them. Complete variable domain (other parts from reference TRBV29-1 and TRBJ1-5): SAVISQKPSRDICQRGTSLTIQCQVDSQVTMMFWYRQQPGQSLTLIATANQGSEATYESGFVIDKFPISRPNLTFSTLTVSNMSPEDSSIYLCSVGMQPGQPQHFGDGTRLSIL.

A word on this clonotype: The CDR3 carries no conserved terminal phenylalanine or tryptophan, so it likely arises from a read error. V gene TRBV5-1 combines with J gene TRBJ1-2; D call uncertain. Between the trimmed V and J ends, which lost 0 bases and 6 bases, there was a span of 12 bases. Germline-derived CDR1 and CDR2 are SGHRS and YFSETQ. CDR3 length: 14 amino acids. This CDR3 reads CASSLAVGGNGYTL. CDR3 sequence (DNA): TGCGCCAGCAGCTTGGCCGTCGGAGGGAATGGCTACACCCTC.

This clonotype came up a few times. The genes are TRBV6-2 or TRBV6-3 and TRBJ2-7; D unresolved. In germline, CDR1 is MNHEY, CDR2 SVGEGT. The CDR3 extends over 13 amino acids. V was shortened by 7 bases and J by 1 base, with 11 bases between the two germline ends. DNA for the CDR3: TGTGCCAGCAATTCCCAATTATCCTACGAGCAGTACTTC. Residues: CASNSQLSYEQYF.

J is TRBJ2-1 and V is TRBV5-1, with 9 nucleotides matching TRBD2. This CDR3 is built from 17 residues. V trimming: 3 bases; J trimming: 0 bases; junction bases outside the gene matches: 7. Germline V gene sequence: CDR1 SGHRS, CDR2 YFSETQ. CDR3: CASSWGNSGSSYNEQFF. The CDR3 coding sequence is TGCGCCAGCAGCTGGGGGAATAGCGGGAGCTCCTACAATGAGCAGTTCTTC.

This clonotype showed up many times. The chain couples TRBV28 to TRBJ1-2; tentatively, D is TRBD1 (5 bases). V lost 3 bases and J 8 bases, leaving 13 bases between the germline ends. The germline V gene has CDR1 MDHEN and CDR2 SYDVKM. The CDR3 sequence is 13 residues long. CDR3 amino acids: CASSFRTPRGYTF. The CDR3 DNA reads TGTGCCAGCAGTTTCCGGACACCGCGGGGCTACACCTTC.

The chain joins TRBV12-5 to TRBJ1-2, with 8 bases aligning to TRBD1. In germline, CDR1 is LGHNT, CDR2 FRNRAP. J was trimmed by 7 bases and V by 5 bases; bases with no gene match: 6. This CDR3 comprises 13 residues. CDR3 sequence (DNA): TGTGCTAGTGGTATAGGACAGGGCCTTGGCTACACCTTC. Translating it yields CASGIGQGLGYTF. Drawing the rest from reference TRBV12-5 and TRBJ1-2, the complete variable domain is DARVTQTPRHKVTEMGQEVTMRCQPILGHNTVFWYRQTMMQGLELLAYFRNRAPLDDSGMPKDRFSAEMPDATLATLKIQPSEPRDSAVYFCASGIGQGLGYTFGSGTRLTVV.

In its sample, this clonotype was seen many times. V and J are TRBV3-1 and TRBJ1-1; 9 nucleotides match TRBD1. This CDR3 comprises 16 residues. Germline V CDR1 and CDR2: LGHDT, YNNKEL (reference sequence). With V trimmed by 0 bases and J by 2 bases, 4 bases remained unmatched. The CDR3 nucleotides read TGTGCCAGCAGCCAAGATTGGGGACAGGGTAACACTGAAGCTTTCTTT. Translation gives CASSQDWGQGNTEAFF.

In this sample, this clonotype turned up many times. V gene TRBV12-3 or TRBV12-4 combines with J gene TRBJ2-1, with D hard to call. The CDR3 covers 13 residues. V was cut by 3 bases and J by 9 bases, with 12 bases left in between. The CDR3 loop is CASSFSRLREQFF. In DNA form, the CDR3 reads TGTGCCAGCAGTTTCTCCAGGCTCCGTGAGCAGTTCTTC.

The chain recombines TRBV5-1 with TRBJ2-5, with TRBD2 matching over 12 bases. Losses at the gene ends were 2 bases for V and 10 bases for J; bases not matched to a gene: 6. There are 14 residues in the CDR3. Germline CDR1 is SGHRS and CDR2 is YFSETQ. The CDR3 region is CASSLRLAGAYQYF. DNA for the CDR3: TGCGCCAGCAGCTTAAGACTAGCGGGAGCCTACCAGTACTTC.

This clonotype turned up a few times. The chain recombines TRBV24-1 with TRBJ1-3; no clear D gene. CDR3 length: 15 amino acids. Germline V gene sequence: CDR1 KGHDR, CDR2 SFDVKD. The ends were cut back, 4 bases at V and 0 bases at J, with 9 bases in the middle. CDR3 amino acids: CATSDPASSGNTIYF. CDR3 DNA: TGTGCCACCAGTGACCCCGCGAGCTCTGGAAACACCATATATTTT.

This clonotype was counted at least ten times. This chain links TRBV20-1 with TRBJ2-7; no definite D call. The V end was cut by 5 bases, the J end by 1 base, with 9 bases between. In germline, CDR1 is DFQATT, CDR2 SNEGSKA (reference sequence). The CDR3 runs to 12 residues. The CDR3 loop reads CSAGPASYEQYF. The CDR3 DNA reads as TGCAGTGCTGGACCGGCGTCCTACGAGCAGTACTTC.